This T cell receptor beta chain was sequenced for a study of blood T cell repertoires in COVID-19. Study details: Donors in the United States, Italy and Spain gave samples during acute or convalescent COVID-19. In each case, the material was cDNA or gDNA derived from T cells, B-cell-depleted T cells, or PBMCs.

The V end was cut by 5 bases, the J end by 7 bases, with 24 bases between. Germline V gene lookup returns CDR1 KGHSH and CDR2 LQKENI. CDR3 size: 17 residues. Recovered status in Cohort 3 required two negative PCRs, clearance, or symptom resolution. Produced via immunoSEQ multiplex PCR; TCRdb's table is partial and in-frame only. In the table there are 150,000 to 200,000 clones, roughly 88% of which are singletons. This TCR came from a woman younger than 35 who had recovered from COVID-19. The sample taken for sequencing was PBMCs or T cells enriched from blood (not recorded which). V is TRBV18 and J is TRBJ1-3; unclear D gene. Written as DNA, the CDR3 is TGTGCCAGCTCATCAGGCGCTGTCCCTGGTTTTGGCAACACCATATATTTT. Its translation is CASSSGAVPGFGNTIYF.